The clone carrying this T cell receptor beta chain has more than one count but fewer than ten. At one end, the junction sequence differs from germline, possibly due to a read error. A quantitative 5'-RACE method, one with molecular barcodes, was used to make TCR beta libraries. TCRdb reanalysed the 5' RACE reads using MiXCR and keeps one entry per CDR3 protein. The sample contains some 38,000 distinct CDR3 sequences, over 2.5% of which appear only once. The data belong to a study of CD8 T cells in ankylosing spondylitis. This TCR was sampled from a male donor with ankylosing spondylitis or in good health (not recorded which). Sequences were obtained from blood, either unsorted or a sorted T cell fraction (not recorded which).

This chain's CDR3 is CASSVAESFNEQFF. Written as DNA, the CDR3 is TGTGCCAGCAGCGTAGCTGAGTCCTTCAATGAGCAGTTCTTC. The genes are TRBV9 and TRBJ2-1; D is uncertain. The germline V gene has CDR1 SGDLS and CDR2 YYNGEE. The CDR3 is 14 amino acids.